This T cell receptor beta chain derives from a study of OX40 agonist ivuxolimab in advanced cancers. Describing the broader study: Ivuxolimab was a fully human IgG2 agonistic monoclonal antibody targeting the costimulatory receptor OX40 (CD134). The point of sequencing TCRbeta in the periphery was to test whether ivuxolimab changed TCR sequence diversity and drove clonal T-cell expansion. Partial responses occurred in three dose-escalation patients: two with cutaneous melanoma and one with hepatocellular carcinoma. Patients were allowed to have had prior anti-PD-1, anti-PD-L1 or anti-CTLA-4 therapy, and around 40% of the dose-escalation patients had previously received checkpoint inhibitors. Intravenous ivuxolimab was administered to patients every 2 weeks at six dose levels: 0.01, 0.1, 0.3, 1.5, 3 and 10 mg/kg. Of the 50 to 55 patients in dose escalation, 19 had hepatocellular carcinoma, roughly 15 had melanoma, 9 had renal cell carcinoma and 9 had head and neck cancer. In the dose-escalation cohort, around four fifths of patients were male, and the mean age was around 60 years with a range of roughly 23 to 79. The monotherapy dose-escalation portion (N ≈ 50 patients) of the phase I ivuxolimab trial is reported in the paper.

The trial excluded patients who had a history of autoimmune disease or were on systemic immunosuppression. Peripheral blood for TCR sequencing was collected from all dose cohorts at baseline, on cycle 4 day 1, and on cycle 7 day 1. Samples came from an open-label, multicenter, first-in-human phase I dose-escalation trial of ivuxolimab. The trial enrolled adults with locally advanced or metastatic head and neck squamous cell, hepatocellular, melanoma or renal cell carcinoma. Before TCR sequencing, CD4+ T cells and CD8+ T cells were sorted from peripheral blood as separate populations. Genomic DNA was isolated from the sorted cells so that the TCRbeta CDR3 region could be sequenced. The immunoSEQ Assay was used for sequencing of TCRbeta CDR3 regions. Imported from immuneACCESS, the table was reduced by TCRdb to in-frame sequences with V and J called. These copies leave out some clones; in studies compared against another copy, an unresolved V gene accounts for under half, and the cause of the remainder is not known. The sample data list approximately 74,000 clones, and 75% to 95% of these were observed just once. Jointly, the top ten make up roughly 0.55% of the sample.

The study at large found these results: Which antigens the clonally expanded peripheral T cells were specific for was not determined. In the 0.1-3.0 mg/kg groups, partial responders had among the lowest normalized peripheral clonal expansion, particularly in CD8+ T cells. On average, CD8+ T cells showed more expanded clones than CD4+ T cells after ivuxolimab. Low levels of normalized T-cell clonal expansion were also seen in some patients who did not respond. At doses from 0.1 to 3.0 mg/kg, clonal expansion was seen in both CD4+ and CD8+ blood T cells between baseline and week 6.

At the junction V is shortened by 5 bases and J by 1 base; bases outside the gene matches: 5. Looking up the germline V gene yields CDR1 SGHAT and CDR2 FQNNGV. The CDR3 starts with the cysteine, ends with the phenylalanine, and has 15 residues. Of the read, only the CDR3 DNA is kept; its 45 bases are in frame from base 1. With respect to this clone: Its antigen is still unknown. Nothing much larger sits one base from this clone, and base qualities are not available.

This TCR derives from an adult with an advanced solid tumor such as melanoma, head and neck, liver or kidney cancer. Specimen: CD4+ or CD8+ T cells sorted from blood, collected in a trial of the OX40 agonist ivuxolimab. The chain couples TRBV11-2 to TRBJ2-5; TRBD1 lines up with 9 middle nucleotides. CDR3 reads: CASSPGQGSQETQYF. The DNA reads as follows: TGTGCCAGCAGCCCTGGACAGGGGAGCCAAGAGACCCAGTACTTC.